This T cell receptor beta chain emerged from a study of T cell responses to AZD1222 COVID-19 vaccine. Measured with immunoSEQ multiplex PCR; TCRdb has only the in-frame clones, and not every one. The sample holds about 130,000 clones, 80% to 90% seen once. The source material was peripheral blood, sampled on day 0 of AZD1222 vaccination. This receptor was obtained from an adult in good health.

The CDR3 bases are TGTGCCAGCAGCCCCTCAGGGGAGGAAAAACTGTTTTTT. It encodes CASSPSGEEKLFF. The rearrangement uses TRBV3-1 (or the pseudogene TRBV3-2) and TRBJ1-4; tentative D call: TRBD1 (6 bases). Trimming shortened V by 4 bases and J by 8 bases, and 11 bases separated the two germline ends. This CDR3 comprises 13 residues. Germline V gene data show CDR1 as LGHDT and CDR2 as YNNKEL (reference sequence).